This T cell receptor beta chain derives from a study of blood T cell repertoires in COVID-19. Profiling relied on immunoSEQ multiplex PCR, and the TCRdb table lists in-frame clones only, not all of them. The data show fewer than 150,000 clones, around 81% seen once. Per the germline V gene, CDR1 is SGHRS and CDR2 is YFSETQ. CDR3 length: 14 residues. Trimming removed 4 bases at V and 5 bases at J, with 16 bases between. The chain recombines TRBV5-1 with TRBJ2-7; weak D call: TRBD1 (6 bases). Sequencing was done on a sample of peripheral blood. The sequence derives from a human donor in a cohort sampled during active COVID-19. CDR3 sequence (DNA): TGCGCCAGCAGCATACAGGGTACCCTTAACGAGCAGTACTTC. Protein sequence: CASSIQGTLNEQYF. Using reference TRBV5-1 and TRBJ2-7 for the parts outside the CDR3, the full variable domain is KAGVTQTPRYLIKTRGQQVTLSCSPISGHRSVSWYQQTPGQGLQFLFEYFSETQRNKGNFPGRFSGRQFSNSRSEMNVSTLELGDSALYLCASSIQGTLNEQYFGPGTRLTVT.